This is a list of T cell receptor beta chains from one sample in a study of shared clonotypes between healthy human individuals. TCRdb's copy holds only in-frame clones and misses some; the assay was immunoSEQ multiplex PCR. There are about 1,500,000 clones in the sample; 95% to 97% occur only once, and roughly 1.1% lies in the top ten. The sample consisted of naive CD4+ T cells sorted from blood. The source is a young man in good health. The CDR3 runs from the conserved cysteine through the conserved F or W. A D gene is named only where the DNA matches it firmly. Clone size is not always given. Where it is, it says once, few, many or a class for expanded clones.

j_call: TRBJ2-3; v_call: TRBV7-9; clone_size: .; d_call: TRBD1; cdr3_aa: CASSLGETGGFWADTQYF; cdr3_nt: TGTGCCAGCAGCTTAGGGGAGACAGGGGGCTTTTGGGCAGATACGCAGTATTTT
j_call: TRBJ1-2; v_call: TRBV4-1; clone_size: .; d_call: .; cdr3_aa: CASSPSSARVVEGGYTF; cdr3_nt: TGCGCCAGCAGCCCAAGTTCGGCGCGGGTGGTCGAAGGTGGCTACACCTTC
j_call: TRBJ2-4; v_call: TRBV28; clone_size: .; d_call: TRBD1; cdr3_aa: CASSYPGQGVAKNIQYF; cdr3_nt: TGTGCCAGCAGTTACCCGGGACAGGGTGTCGCCAAAAACATTCAGTACTTC
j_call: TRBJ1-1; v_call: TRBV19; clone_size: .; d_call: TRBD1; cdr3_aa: CASILTRQGTNTEAFF; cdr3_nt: TGTGCCAGTATCTTAACCCGACAGGGAACGAACACTGAAGCTTTCTTT
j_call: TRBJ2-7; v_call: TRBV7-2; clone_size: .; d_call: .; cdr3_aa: CASSLVSGSRIEQYF; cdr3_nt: TGTGCCAGCAGCTTAGTTAGTGGTTCTCGAATCGAGCAGTACTTC
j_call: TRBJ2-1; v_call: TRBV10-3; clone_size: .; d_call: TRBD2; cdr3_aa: CAISERGLAGVYEQFF; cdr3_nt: TGTGCCATCAGTGAAAGGGGACTAGCGGGAGTCTATGAGCAGTTCTTC
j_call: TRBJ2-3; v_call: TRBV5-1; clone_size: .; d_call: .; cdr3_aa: CASSLGMTGADTQYF; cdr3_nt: TGCGCCAGCAGCTTGGGGATGACGGGCGCAGATACGCAGTATTTT
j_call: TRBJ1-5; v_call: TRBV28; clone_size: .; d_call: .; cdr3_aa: CASILGGGSNQPQHF; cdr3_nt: TGTGCCAGCATCCTGGGAGGGGGAAGCAATCAGCCCCAGCATTTT
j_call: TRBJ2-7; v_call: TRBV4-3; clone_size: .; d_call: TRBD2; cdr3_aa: CASSQDGTSSYEQYF; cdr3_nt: TGCGCCAGCAGCCAAGACGGGACTAGCAGCTACGAGCAGTACTTC
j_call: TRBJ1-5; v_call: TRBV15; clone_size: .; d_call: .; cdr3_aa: CATSRETYQPQHF; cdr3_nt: TGTGCCACCAGCAGAGAAACTTATCAGCCCCAGCATTTT
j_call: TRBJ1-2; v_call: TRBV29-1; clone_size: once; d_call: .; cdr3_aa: CSVDRVNYGYTF; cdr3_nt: TGCAGCGTTGATCGAGTAAACTATGGCTACACCTTC
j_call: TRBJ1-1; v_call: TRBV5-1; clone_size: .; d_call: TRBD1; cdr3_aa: CASSLGGQVEAFF; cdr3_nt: TGCGCCAGCAGCTTGGGAGGACAGGTTGAAGCTTTCTTT
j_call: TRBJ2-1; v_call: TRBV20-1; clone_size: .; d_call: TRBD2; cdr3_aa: CSALGREGRFF; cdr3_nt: TGCAGTGCCTTAGGCAGGGAGGGACGGTTCTTC
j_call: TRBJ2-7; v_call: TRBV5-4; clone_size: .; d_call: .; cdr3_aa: CASSSEQGRVYEQYF; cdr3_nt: TGTGCCAGCAGCTCTGAACAAGGGCGCGTATACGAGCAGTACTTC
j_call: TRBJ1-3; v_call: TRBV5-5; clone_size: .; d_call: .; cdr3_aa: CASSLAGTGNTIYF; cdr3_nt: TGTGCCAGCAGCTTGGCAGGGACTGGAAACACCATATATTTT
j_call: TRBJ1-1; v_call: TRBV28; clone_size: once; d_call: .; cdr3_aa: CASSSPSMAGGAEAFF; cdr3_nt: TGTGCCAGCAGTTCTCCAAGTATGGCTGGAGGTGCTGAAGCTTTCTTT
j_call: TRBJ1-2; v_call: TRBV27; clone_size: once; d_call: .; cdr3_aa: CASSPQGPYGYTF; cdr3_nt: TGTGCCAGCAGTCCTCAGGGGCCCTATGGCTACACCTTC
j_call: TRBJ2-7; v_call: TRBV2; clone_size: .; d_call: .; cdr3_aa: CASTERGTYEQYF; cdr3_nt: TGTGCCAGCACCGAAAGGGGCACCTACGAGCAGTACTTC
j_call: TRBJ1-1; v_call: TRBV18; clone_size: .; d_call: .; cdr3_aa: CASSPTVILNTEAFF; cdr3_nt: TGTGCCAGCTCACCAACCGTTATCCTGAACACTGAAGCTTTCTTT
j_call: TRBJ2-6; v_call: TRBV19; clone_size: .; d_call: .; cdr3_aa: CASKKAVGRLLSGANVLTF; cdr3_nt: TGTGCCAGCAAAAAAGCTGTAGGGAGACTCCTCTCTGGGGCCAACGTCCTGACTTTC
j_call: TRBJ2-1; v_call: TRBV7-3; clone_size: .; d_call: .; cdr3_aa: CASSIGPNNEQFF; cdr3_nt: TGTGCCAGCAGCATCGGACCCAACAATGAGCAGTTCTTC
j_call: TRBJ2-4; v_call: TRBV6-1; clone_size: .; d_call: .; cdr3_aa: CASSGGKKNIQYF; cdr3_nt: TGTGCCAGCAGTGGGGGGAAAAAAAACATTCAGTACTTC
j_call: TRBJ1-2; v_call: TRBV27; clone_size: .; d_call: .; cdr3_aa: CASSRLPAGVNGYTF; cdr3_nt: TGTGCCAGCAGTCGGCTTCCGGCAGGGGTCAATGGCTACACCTTC
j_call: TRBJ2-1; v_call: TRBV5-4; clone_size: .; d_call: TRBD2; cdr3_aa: CASRPTSGIFSYNEQFF; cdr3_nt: TGTGCCAGCAGACCCACTAGCGGGATATTTTCCTACAATGAGCAGTTCTTC
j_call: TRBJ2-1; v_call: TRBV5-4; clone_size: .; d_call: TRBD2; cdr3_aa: CASSLVSASGGYNEQFF; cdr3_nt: TGTGCCAGCAGCTTGGTTTCGGCTAGCGGGGGATACAATGAGCAGTTCTTC
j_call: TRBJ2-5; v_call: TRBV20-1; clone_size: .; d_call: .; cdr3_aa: CSASWGETQYF; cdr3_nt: TGCAGCGCCTCCTGGGGGGAGACCCAGTACTTC
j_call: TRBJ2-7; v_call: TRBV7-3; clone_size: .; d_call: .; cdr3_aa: CASSPGPSCEQYF; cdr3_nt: TGTGCCAGCAGCCCTGGACCTTCCTGCGAGCAGTACTTC
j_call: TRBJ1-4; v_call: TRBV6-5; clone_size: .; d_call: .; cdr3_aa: CASTPTGLGPEKLFF; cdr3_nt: TGTGCCAGCACCCCGACGGGTTTGGGACCTGAAAAACTGTTTTTT
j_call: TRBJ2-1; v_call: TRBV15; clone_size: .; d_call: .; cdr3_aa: CATSRGIASFNEQFF; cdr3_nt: TGTGCCACCAGCAGAGGGATAGCGTCGTTCAATGAGCAGTTCTTC
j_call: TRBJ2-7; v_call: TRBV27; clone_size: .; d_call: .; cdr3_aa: CASTGRAGGGYEQYF; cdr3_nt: TGTGCCAGCACCGGACGGGCAGGGGGGGGGTACGAGCAGTACTTC
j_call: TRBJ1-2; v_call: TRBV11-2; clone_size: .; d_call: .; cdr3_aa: CASSLKDTGRPVEGGTF; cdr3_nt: TGTGCCAGCAGCCTAAAGGACACGGGCAGGCCAGTGGAGGGGGGCACCTTC
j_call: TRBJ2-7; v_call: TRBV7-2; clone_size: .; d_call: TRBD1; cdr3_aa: CASSLRRTGSYEQYF; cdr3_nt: TGTGCCAGCAGCTTAAGGCGGACAGGGTCCTACGAGCAGTACTTC
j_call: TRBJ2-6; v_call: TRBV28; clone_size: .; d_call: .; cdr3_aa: CASSAGPGGANVLTF; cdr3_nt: TGTGCCAGCAGTGCCGGGCCTGGTGGGGCCAACGTCCTGACTTTC